This T cell receptor beta chain originates from a study of tumor-infiltrating lymphocytes in primary liver carcinoma. General observations from the study: The bulk unsorted samples meant that CD4+ and CD8+ repertoires went uncompared.

From 500 to 600 ng of total RNA, TCR beta-specific cDNA was reverse-transcribed using a constant-region primer. Employing slightly modified ARM-PCR, three nested multiplex PCR rounds were run, and these gave rise to the TCR beta libraries. Primers for the first two PCR rounds were TRBV1-TRBV30 forward primers and a C-beta reverse primer (roughly 10 cycles per round). TCRdb used MiXCR to reprocess the multiplex PCR reads, holding one entry per CDR3 protein. The sample includes about 320,000 distinct CDR3 sequences, less than 75% seen only once; the top ten take more than 8.5%. With regard to this clonotype: Its specificity is not known.

The CDR3 loop spans 14 amino acids. Germline CDR1 reads MDHEN; CDR2 reads SYDVKM. The V gene lost 2 bases and the J gene lost 2 bases, with 10 bases spanning the gap. In addition to blood RNA drawn from unsorted whole blood, germline DNA was extracted. Chronic HBV infection, untreated so far, was present in the patients. This clonotype originated in a man aged 40-50 years with primary liver carcinoma and hepatitis B virus infection. Material: peripheral blood. The V and J genes are TRBV28 and TRBJ2-7; D unresolved. CDR3 DNA sequence: TGTGCCAGCAGTTTAGTAGGAGCGACCTACGAGCAGTACTTC. The encoded protein is CASSLVGATYEQYF. Full variable domain (missing parts from reference TRBV28 and TRBJ2-7): DVKVTQSSRYLVKRTGEKVFLECVQDMDHENMFWYRQDPGLGLRLIYFSYDVKMKEKGDIPEGYSVSREKKERFSLILESASTNQTSMYLCASSLVGATYEQYFGPGTRLTVT.